This T cell receptor (beta chain) was retrieved from a study of glioma-infiltrating T cells after dendritic cell vaccination. On the study more broadly: Autologous tumor lysate was loaded overnight onto monocyte-derived dendritic cells grown less than 8 days with IL-4 and GM-CSF.

CDR1 SGDLS and CDR2 YYNGEE come from the germline V gene. Trimming pared 2 bases from V and 5 bases from J, leaving 14 bases between. The CDR3 sequence is 15 residues long. TCRB CDR3 was amplified from 2 ug genomic DNA or less. Measured with immunoSEQ multiplex PCR; TCRdb has only the in-frame clones, and not every one. The table records more than 70,000 clones, roughly 84% of them present only once. Study-wide findings and caveats: Estimated pretreatment TIL content predicted outcome after dendritic cell vaccination.

Comment on this clone: The antigen is unknown.

Time point indicated: after dendritic cell vaccination, including at tumor progression/relapse. Patients had residual fresh-frozen tumor tissue and more than two years of survival data. Sample: blood, taken after dendritic cell vaccination. This chain joins TRBV9 and TRBJ2-1; possible D gene TRBD2, 5 bases. This TCR was sampled from a human donor with glioblastoma. The CDR3 nucleotides are TGTGCCAGCAGCGTGCGGGCCTCCTGGGACAATGAGCAGTTCTTC. Protein sequence: CASSVRASWDNEQFF.